This T cell receptor (beta chain) emerged from a study of shared clonotypes between healthy human individuals. Comment on this clone: What it binds is not known.

With 7 bases clipped from V and 0 bases from J, the junction kept 8 bases outside the gene matches. The CDR3 has 16 residues. CDR1 and CDR2 from the germline V gene are SGHTA and FQGTGA. The repertoire was sequenced with immunoSEQ multiplex PCR; TCRdb's copy has only in-frame clones and lacks some. The profile shows more than 850,000 clones, more than 75% of them singletons. Healthy adults negative for HIV, lacking recent acute infections or vaccinations, served as donors. Study conclusions and caveats: Naive subsets, compared against memory subsets, generally had larger estimated richness values. What limited the represented genetic and exposure-history diversity was the small number of donors. Rarefaction curves obtained for sorted subsets showed sequencing incomplete despite large depth.

The sample comprised memory CD4+ T cells from PBMCs. Stated subset: CD45RA-negative fraction. The V gene is TRBV7-3, the J gene TRBJ1-2, with 10 bases aligning to TRBD1. The TCR was taken from a man younger than 35 in good health. Some clones in this sample may be carry-over from other donors' samples. CDR3 region: CASNRDRGRANYGYTF. CDR3 bases: TGTGCCAGCAACCGGGACAGGGGTAGAGCTAACTATGGCTACACCTTC.